Below, 15 T cell receptor beta chains from the same sample are listed, as sequenced in a study of T cell responses to AZD1222 COVID-19 vaccine. The data were produced by immunoSEQ multiplex PCR, yet TCRdb's version contains in-frame clones alone and is incomplete. Of roughly 120,000 clones listed, around 92% were seen once; the top ten hold almost 4.5%. Source: peripheral blood, taken on day 0 of AZD1222 vaccination. The source of these receptors is an adult in good health.

The rearrangement joins TRBV24-1 to TRBJ2-3; D uncertain. Germline V gives CDR1 KGHDR, CDR2 SFDVKD. The V gene lost 4 bases and the J gene lost 3 bases, with 1 base spanning the gap. This CDR3 spans 11 amino acids. The CDR3 region has the DNA TGTGCCACCAGTGAAACAGATACGCAGTATTTT. Protein sequence: CATSETDTQYF.

The chain links TRBV21-1 to TRBJ2-5; the D call of TRBD2 is as the table states it, not checked on the DNA. TRBV21-1 constitutes a pseudogene. This CDR3 contains 15 residues. The chain's CDR3 is CASSKDLGYQETQYF. In nucleotides, the CDR3 is TGTGCCAGCAGCAAGGATCTCGGGTACCAAGAGACCCAGTACTTC.

Only one count was recorded for this clone. In the same sample, other DNA sequences code for this CDR3. The rearrangement joins TRBV30 to TRBJ2-7, with 9 bases aligning to TRBD1. This CDR3 has 13 amino acids. Per germline, CDR1 GTSNPN and CDR2 SVGIG (reference sequence). After removal of 1 base from V and 4 bases from J, the junction contained 2 bases not matched to a gene. The CDR3 region is CAWSAGTGYEQYF. The CDR3, as DNA: TGTGCCTGGAGTGCCGGGACAGGGTACGAGCAGTACTTC.

The V and J genes are TRBV5-8 and TRBJ1-2, with 9 bases fitting TRBD1. The CDR3 extends over 13 amino acids. J gave up 6 bases and V 0 bases, and 0 bases lay outside the gene matches. Germline V gene lookup returns CDR1 SGHTS and CDR2 YDEGEE. CDR3 sequence: CASSLGDRDGYTF. In nucleotides, the CDR3 is TGTGCCAGCAGCTTGGGGGACAGGGATGGCTACACCTTC.

This chain uses TRBV24-1 with TRBJ2-7; 8 bases line up with TRBD1. After removal of 4 bases from V and 2 bases from J, the junction contained 3 bases not matched to a gene. Germline V gene data show CDR1 as KGHDR and CDR2 as SFDVKD. CDR3 length equals 14 residues. The CDR3 nucleotides are TGTGCCACCAGTGACGGGACAGGAGCCTACGAGCAGTACTTC. Amino acids: CATSDGTGAYEQYF.

Here the CDR3 reads CASKGRQSGGYTF. The CDR3 DNA sequence: TGTGCCAGTAAGGGACGCCAAAGTGGAGGCTACACCTTC. This chain links TRBV6-5 with TRBJ1-2; D may be TRBD1 (5 bases). This CDR3 region has 13 residues. Trimming removed 9 bases at V and 8 bases at J, with 19 bases between. Germline V gives CDR1 MNHEY, CDR2 SVGAGI.

The V and J genes are TRBV15 and TRBJ2-3, with TRBD2 matching over 13 bases. Germline trimming cut 1 base from V and 1 base from J; bases unmatched to any gene: 5. Per the germline V gene, CDR1 is LNHNV and CDR2 is YYDKDF (reference sequence). The CDR3 runs to 18 residues. The CDR3 protein is CATSRGGLAGSGTDTQYF. CDR3 nucleotide sequence: TGTGCCACCAGCAGAGGGGGACTAGCGGGGTCCGGCACAGATACGCAGTATTTT.

The sample holds one count of this clone. This chain joins TRBV19 and TRBJ1-5, with no clear D. V was clipped by 7 bases and J by 4 bases, with 14 bases between them. This CDR3 has 14 residues. Germline lookup yields CDR1 LNHDA and CDR2 SQIVND (reference sequence). The CDR3 spells CASTPQRQNQPQHF. CDR3 bases: TGTGCCAGTACTCCCCAGCGGCAGAATCAGCCCCAGCATTTT.

The chain links TRBV5-1 to TRBJ1-5; D not resolved. CDR3 length: 13 amino acids. Germline CDR1 is SGHRS and CDR2 is YFSETQ. Trimming cost V 0 bases and J 4 bases, with 5 bases left between them. The CDR3: CASSLDGNQPQHF. CDR3 sequence (DNA): TGCGCCAGCAGCTTGGACGGTAATCAGCCCCAGCATTTT.

This clone was seen a few times. V usage is TRBV5-4 and J usage is TRBJ2-5; TRBD1 matches 7 bases. The ends lost 6 bases at V and 5 bases at J; junction bases unmatched: 10. The CDR3 extends over 14 amino acids. CDR1 is SGHNT and CDR2 is YYREEE in the germline V gene (reference sequence). This CDR3 reads CASTRTGVGETQYF. For the CDR3, the DNA is TGTGCCAGCACACGAACAGGGGTTGGGGAGACCCAGTACTTC.

This chain joins TRBV28 and TRBJ2-1, with 8 positions matching TRBD1. Trimming at V came to 4 bases and at J to 13 bases, leaving 6 bases not matched to a gene. CDR1 and CDR2 (germline): MDHEN, SYDVKM. This CDR3 region has 12 residues. The CDR3 DNA reads as TGTGCCAGCAGTTCCAGACAGGGGAAACAGTTCTTC. This gives the protein CASSSRQGKQFF.

This clone was counted a single time. The genes are TRBV2 and TRBJ2-5; TRBD1 agrees at 7 bases. CDR3 length equals 13 residues. Trimming removed 6 bases from V and 5 bases from J; junction bases left unmatched: 6. CDR1 and CDR2 (germline): SNHLY, FYNNEI. Here the CDR3 reads CASSSGGWETQYF. The CDR3, as DNA: TGTGCCAGCAGCTCAGGGGGATGGGAGACCCAGTACTTC. The variable domain in full, with the rest retrieved from reference TRBV2 and TRBJ2-5, is EPEVTQTPSHQVTQMGQEVILRCVPISNHLYFYWYRQILGQKVEFLVSFYNNEISEKSEIFDDQFSVERPDGSNFTLKIRSTKLEDSAMYFCASSSGGWETQYFGPGTRLLVL.

V is TRBV4-1 and J is TRBJ2-6; D not certain. Germline CDR1 MGHRA, CDR2 YSYEKL. CDR3 size: 16 residues. V was pared by 8 bases and J by 2 bases, with 16 bases between. This CDR3 reads CASRSTRAPGANVLTF. The DNA of the CDR3 is TGCGCCAGCCGATCAACTCGGGCCCCTGGGGCCAACGTCCTGACTTTC.

This clone was found a few times. The chain combines TRBV14 with TRBJ1-3; D not resolved. V lost 0 bases and J lost 0, with 6 bases in between. The CDR3 runs 15 residues. Germline V CDR1 and CDR2: SGHDN, FVKESK. CDR3 sequence: CASSQDADSGNTIYF. The CDR3 coding sequence is TGTGCCAGCAGCCAAGACGCGGACTCTGGAAACACCATATATTTT.

The gene calls are TRBV20-1 and TRBJ1-1; D possibly corresponds to TRBD1 (6 bases). V lost 6 bases and J 11 bases, leaving 13 bases between the germline ends. The CDR3 is 10 residues long. CDR1 is DFQATT, CDR2 SNEGSKA, per germline (reference sequence). CDR3 amino acids: CSATRGAAFF. CDR3 nucleotides: TGCAGTGCGACTCGGGGGGCTGCTTTCTTT.